Listed below are T cell receptor beta chains from one sample, sequenced in a study of somatic mutations in cytotoxic T cells in rheumatoid arthritis. The data were produced by immunoSEQ multiplex PCR, yet TCRdb's version contains in-frame clones alone and is incomplete. The data show 20,000 to 25,000 clones, 75% to 80% seen once. Sequencing used CD8+ T cells sorted from blood. The source of these receptors is an adult with rheumatoid arthritis. The CDR3 runs from the conserved cysteine through the conserved F or W. The D gene is left open where the match is weak. Rows may omit the clone size; those that give it use once, few, many or a size class.

DNA: TGTGCCAGCAGCTTCCGGACTAGCGGTTACTCCTACAATGAGCAGTTCTTC
CDR3: CASSFRTSGYSYNEQFF
J: TRBJ2-1
size: NA
D: TRBD2
V: TRBV7-8

DNA: TGTGCCAGCAGCTTTGGGACAGGGTCCACCGGGGAGCTGTTTTTT
CDR3: CASSFGTGSTGELFF
J: TRBJ2-2
size: NA
D: TRBD1
V: TRBV11-2

DNA: TGCAGCGTTGAAAGGGCAGGGCTTGAGGGCGAGCAGTACTTC
CDR3: CSVERAGLEGEQYF
J: TRBJ2-7
size: NA
D: NA
V: TRBV29-1

DNA: TGTGCCAGCGGTCGGCCGCAAGAGACCCAGTACTTC
CDR3: CASGRPQETQYF
J: TRBJ2-5
size: NA
D: NA
V: TRBV6-5

DNA: TGTGCCAGCAGTGAGGACCCAGCTGGGGCCAACGTCCTGACTTTC
CDR3: CASSEDPAGANVLTF
J: TRBJ2-6
size: NA
D: NA
V: TRBV2

DNA: TGCGCCAGCAGCTTAAACACCGGGGAGCTGTTTTTT
CDR3: CASSLNTGELFF
J: TRBJ2-2
size: few
D: NA
V: TRBV5-1

DNA: TGTGCCAGCAGCTTAAATTGGGGAGCCGGGGAGCTGTTTTTT
CDR3: CASSLNWGAGELFF
J: TRBJ2-2
size: NA
D: NA
V: TRBV11-3

DNA: TGTGCCAGCAGCCCTCCGGGACAAAGCAATGAAAAACTGTTTTTT
CDR3: CASSPPGQSNEKLFF
J: TRBJ1-4
size: NA
D: NA
V: TRBV7-9

DNA: TGTGCCAGTAGTCTCGGACAGGGGGCTTACGAGCAGTACTTC
CDR3: CASSLGQGAYEQYF
J: TRBJ2-7
size: few
D: TRBD1
V: TRBV19

DNA: TGTGCCAGCAGTGTCCCAGAGGCTGGATCGGGGGCCCTCCAAGAGACCCAGTACTTC
CDR3: CASSVPEAGSGALQETQYF
J: TRBJ2-5
size: once
D: NA
V: TRBV2

DNA: TGCGCCAGCAGCTCCGGGGGGAGGAACACTGAAGCTTTCTTT
CDR3: CASSSGGRNTEAFF
J: TRBJ1-1
size: NA
D: NA
V: TRBV5-1

DNA: TGTGCCAGCAGCTTGGGGGGGGTTGTACACGAGCAGTACTTC
CDR3: CASSLGGVVHEQYF
J: TRBJ2-7
size: once
D: TRBD2
V: TRBV13

DNA: TGCGCCAGCAGGAGAGGGGCTGAGACTGAAGCTTTCTTT
CDR3: CASRRGAETEAFF
J: TRBJ1-1
size: NA
D: NA
V: TRBV10-2

DNA: TGTGCCAGCAGCGTATCTCCCAAGTACGAGCAGTACTTC
CDR3: CASSVSPKYEQYF
J: TRBJ2-7
size: NA
D: NA
V: TRBV9

DNA: TGTGCCAGCAGCTTACCCTTGACCGGGGACCAGTTCTTC
CDR3: CASSLPLTGDQFF
J: TRBJ2-1
size: NA
D: NA
V: TRBV7-9

DNA: TGTGCCAGCAGCAAAGGACAGGGGGAGAAAGTTAGAGCTTTCTTT
CDR3: CASSKGQGEKVRAFF
J: TRBJ1-1
size: few
D: NA
V: TRBV21-1

DNA: TGTGCCAGCAGCCAAGATATCGCCAGTATTCGAAACACCATATATTTT
CDR3: CASSQDIASIRNTIYF
J: TRBJ1-3
size: once
D: NA
V: TRBV4-2

DNA: TGTGCCAGCAGCCCGACTAGCGGGGAAGCCTACGAGCAGTACTTC
CDR3: CASSPTSGEAYEQYF
J: TRBJ2-7
size: NA
D: TRBD2
V: TRBV7-6

DNA: TGCAGCGCCGGGACGGAGTACACAGATACGCAGTATTTT
CDR3: CSAGTEYTDTQYF
J: TRBJ2-3
size: NA
D: NA
V: TRBV29-1

DNA: TGCGCCAGCAGCCAATTGAAGGGGACGAGGACTGAAGCTTTCTTT
CDR3: CASSQLKGTRTEAFF
J: TRBJ1-1
size: NA
D: NA
V: TRBV4-1

DNA: TGTGCCACGACCCGTCGGAGCGGGATAGATGAGCAGTTCTTC
CDR3: CATTRRSGIDEQFF
J: TRBJ2-1
size: once
D: TRBD2
V: TRBV15

DNA: TGCGCCAGCAGCCAAGAAGGTCCAGGGGAGGCCTACGAGCAGTACTTC
CDR3: CASSQEGPGEAYEQYF
J: TRBJ2-7
size: NA
D: NA
V: TRBV4-3

DNA: TGTGCCAGCAGTTACTTCACAGGGGGCAGTGGCTACACCTTC
CDR3: CASSYFTGGSGYTF
J: TRBJ1-2
size: NA
D: TRBD1
V: TRBV6-5

DNA: TGTGCCAGCAGCGCTTACACTGAAGCTTTCTTT
CDR3: CASSAYTEAFF
J: TRBJ1-1
size: NA
D: NA
V: TRBV13

DNA: TGTGCCAGCAGCTCCGTTCCGGGACAGGACCCCCAGCGGGATACGCAGTATTTT
CDR3: CASSSVPGQDPQRDTQYF
J: TRBJ2-3
size: NA
D: TRBD1
V: TRBV5-4

DNA: TGTGCCACCAGCCCCTCTTTCACCGGGGAGCTGTTTTTT
CDR3: CATSPSFTGELFF
J: TRBJ2-2
size: NA
D: NA
V: TRBV15

DNA: TGCGCCAGCAGTGAGAGGAGGACTAGAAGCTCCTACAATGAGCAGTTCTTC
CDR3: CASSERRTRSSYNEQFF
J: TRBJ2-1
size: NA
D: TRBD2
V: TRBV10-1

DNA: TGTGCCAGCAGCTTGAAGACTAGCGGGGAAGAGACCCAGTACTTC
CDR3: CASSLKTSGEETQYF
J: TRBJ2-5
size: NA
D: TRBD2
V: TRBV7-9

DNA: TGTGCCAGTAGTATAGGGGGGGACGCCTATGGCTACACCTTC
CDR3: CASSIGGDAYGYTF
J: TRBJ1-2
size: NA
D: NA
V: TRBV19

DNA: TGTGCCAGCTGCCGTTCGGCCAGCATTAATTCACCCCTCCACTTT
CDR3: CASCRSASINSPLHF
J: TRBJ1-6
size: NA
D: NA
V: TRBV2

DNA: TGTGCCAGCAGCGTAGAGCCAGGGGCGCCAACCGGGGAGCTGTTTTTT
CDR3: CASSVEPGAPTGELFF
J: TRBJ2-2
size: NA
D: NA
V: TRBV9

DNA: TGTGCCAGCTCACCTTCAGGGGCCTACGAGCAGTACTTC
CDR3: CASSPSGAYEQYF
J: TRBJ2-7
size: NA
D: NA
V: TRBV18

DNA: TGTGCCAGTAGTCAGGGGTGGGCCCCTACGAAGGCTGAAGCTTTCTTT
CDR3: CASSQGWAPTKAEAFF
J: TRBJ1-1
size: NA
D: NA
V: TRBV19

DNA: TGTGCCAGCAGCTTAGGGTTTAGGGTCAGCGATGGCTACACCTTC
CDR3: CASSLGFRVSDGYTF
J: TRBJ1-2
size: few
D: NA
V: TRBV7-9

DNA: TGTGCCAGCTCACCGGCCCGGGGTGAGCAGTTCTTC
CDR3: CASSPARGEQFF
J: TRBJ2-1
size: NA
D: NA
V: TRBV18

DNA: TGTGCCAGCAGCCCCTACGCCGGGGGGAACACTGAAGCTTTCTTT
CDR3: CASSPYAGGNTEAFF
J: TRBJ1-1
size: few
D: NA
V: TRBV9

DNA: TGTGCCAGCAGTGACGAGGATACGCAGTATTTT
CDR3: CASSDEDTQYF
J: TRBJ2-3
size: NA
D: NA
V: TRBV2

DNA: TGTGCCATCAGTACAGGAAGAAGTGCAGATACGCAGTATTTT
CDR3: CAISTGRSADTQYF
J: TRBJ2-3
size: NA
D: NA
V: TRBV10-3